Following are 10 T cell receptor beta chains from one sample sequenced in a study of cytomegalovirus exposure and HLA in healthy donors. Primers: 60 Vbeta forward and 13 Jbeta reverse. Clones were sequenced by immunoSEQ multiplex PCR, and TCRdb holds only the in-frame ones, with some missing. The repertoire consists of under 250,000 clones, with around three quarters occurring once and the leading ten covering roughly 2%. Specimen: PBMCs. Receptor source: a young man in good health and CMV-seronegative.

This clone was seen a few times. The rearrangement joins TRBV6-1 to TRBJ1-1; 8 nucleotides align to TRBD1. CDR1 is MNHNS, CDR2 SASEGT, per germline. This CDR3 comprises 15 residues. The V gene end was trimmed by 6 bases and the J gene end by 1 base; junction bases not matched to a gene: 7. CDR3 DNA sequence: TGTGCCAGCAGGGGGGGACAGGCTCGGAACACTGAAGCTTTCTTT. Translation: CASRGGQARNTEAFF.

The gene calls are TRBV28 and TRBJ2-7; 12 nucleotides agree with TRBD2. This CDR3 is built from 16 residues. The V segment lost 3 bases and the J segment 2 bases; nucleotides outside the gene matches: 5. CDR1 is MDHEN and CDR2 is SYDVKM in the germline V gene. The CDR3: CASSFRTSGKTYEQYF. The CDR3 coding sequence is TGTGCCAGCAGTTTTCGGACTAGCGGGAAGACCTACGAGCAGTACTTC.

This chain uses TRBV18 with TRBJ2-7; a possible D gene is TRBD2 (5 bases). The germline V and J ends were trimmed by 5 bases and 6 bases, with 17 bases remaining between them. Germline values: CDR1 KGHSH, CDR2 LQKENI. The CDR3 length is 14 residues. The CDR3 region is CASSRAAATGEQYF. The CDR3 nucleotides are TGTGCCAGCTCAAGGGCAGCGGCGACGGGCGAGCAGTACTTC.

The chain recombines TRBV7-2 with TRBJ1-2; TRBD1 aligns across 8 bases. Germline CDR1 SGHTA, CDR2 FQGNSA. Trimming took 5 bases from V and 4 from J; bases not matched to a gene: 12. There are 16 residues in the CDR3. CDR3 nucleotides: TGTGCCAGCAGCACCTCCACCAGGGGGCGAGGCTATGGCTACACCTTC. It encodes CASSTSTRGRGYGYTF.

CDR3 DNA sequence: TGCGCCAGCAGCCCGTGGGTGGGCGAGCAGTTCTTC. The encoded protein is CASSPWVGEQFF. The V and J genes are TRBV5-1 and TRBJ2-1, with D hard to call. V dropped 4 bases and J dropped 10 bases, with 12 bases sitting between them. CDR1 and CDR2 from the germline V gene are SGHRS and YFSETQ. The CDR3 loop spans 12 amino acids.

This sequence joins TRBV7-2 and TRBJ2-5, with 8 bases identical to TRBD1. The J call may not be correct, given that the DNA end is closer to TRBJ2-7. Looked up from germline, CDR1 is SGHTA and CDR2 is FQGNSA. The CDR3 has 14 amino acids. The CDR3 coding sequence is TGTGCCAGCAGCCCCCGACAGGGGAACTACGAGCAGTACTTC. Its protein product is CASSPRQGNYEQYF.

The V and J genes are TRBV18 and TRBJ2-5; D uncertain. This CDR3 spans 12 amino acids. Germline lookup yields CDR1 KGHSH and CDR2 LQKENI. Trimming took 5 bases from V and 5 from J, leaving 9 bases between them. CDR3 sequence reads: CASSVRVETQYF. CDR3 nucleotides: TGTGCCAGCTCAGTCCGGGTTGAGACCCAGTACTTC.

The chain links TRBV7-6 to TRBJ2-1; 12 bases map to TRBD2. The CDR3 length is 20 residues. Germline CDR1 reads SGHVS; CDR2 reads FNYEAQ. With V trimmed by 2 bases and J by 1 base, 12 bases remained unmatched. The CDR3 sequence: CASSLPPGTGLAGSYNEQFF. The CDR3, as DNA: TGTGCCAGCAGCTTACCCCCCGGGACAGGACTAGCGGGATCCTACAATGAGCAGTTCTTC.

This CDR3 reads CASSDVWGGGTDTQYF. CDR3 bases: TGTGCCAGCAGTGATGTTTGGGGCGGGGGCACAGATACGCAGTATTTT. The chain joins TRBV6-1 to TRBJ2-3; tentatively, D is TRBD2 (6 bases). Germline-derived CDR1 and CDR2 are MNHNS and SASEGT. The CDR3 extends over 16 amino acids. Trimming took 3 bases from V and 1 from J, leaving 14 bases between them.

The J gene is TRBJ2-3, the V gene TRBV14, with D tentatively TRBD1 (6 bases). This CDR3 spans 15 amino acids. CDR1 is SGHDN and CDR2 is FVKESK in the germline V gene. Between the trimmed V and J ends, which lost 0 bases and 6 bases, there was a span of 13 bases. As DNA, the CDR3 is TGTGCCAGCAGCCAAGATCGGACAGTCGTGGATACGCAGTATTTT. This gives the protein CASSQDRTVVDTQYF.